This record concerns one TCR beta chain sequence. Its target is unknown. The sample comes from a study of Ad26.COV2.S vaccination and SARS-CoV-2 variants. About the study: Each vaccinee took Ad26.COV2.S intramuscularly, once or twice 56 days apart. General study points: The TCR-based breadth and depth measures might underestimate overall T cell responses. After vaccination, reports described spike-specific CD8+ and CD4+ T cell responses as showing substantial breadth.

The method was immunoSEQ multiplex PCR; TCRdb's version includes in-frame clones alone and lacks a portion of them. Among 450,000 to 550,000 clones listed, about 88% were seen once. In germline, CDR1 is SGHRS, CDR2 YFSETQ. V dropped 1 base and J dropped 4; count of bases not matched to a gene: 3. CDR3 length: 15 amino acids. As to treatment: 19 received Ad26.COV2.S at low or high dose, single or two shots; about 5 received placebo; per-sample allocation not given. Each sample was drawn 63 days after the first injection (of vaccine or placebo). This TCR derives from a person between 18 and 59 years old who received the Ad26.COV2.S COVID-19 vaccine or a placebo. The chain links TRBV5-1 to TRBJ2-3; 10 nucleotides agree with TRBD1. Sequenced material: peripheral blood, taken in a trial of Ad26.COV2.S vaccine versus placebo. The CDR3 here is CASSLIGQGADTQYF. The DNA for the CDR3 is TGCGCCAGCAGCTTGATAGGACAGGGGGCAGATACGCAGTATTTT.